The clone carrying this T cell receptor (beta chain) turned up a few times. What it recognizes is unknown. Healthy bone marrow donors made up the donors. The data were taken from a study of cytomegalovirus exposure and HLA in healthy donors. Regarding the study as a whole: Based on reports, TCR beta sequences accurately predicted HLA-A and HLA-B alleles for most subjects.

V dropped 1 base and J dropped 8 bases, with 20 bases sitting between them. The CDR3 runs 16 residues. Germline V gene lookup returns CDR1 SGHAT and CDR2 FQNNGV. Primers: 60 Vbeta forward and 13 Jbeta reverse. This table comes from immunoSEQ multiplex PCR, and its TCRdb copy is limited to in-frame clones, with some not included. The data show roughly 130,000 clones, with 65% to 75% seen just once and almost 6% held by the top ten. This clonotype originated in a woman aged 45-60 years in good health and CMV-seropositive. The gene calls are TRBV11-2 and TRBJ1-1; D is possibly TRBD1 (6 bases). The specimen was PBMCs. Written as DNA, the CDR3 is TGTGCCAGCAGCTTAGGTTGGGCAGACAGGAGTAAAGAAGCTTTCTTT. Amino acids: CASSLGWADRSKEAFF.